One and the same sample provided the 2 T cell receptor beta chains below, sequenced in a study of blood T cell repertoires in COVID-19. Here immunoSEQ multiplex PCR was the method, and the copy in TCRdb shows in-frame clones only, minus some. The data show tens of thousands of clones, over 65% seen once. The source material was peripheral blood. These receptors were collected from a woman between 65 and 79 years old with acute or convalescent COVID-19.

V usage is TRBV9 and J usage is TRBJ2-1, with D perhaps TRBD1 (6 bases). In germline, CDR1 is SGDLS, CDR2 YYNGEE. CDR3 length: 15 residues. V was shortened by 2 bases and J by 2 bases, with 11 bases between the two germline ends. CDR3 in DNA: TGTGCCAGCAGCGTTCAACAGGGACCCTACAATGAGCAGTTCTTC. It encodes CASSVQQGPYNEQFF.

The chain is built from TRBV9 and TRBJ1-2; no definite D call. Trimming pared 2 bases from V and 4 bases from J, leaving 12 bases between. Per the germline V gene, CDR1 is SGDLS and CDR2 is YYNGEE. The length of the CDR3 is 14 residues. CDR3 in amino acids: CASSVDGQSYGYTF. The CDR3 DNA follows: TGTGCCAGCAGCGTTGATGGGCAGAGCTATGGCTACACCTTC.